The entry below gives a single TCR beta chain sequence along with its context. Other DNA sequences in the same sample also yield this CDR3. This specimen belongs to a study of shared clonotypes between healthy human individuals. The repertoire was sequenced with immunoSEQ multiplex PCR; TCRdb's copy has only in-frame clones and lacks some. The repertoire includes 2.3 million or so clones, over 90% of them detected once, and 0.39% sits in the top ten. The trim removed 3 bases at V and 5 bases at J, leaving 9 bases unmatched. The CDR3 loop spans 15 amino acids. Germline V gene sequence: CDR1 SGHRS, CDR2 YFSETQ.

This TCR derives from a man aged 18 to 29 in good health. Some clones in this sample may be carry-over from other donors' samples. The chain joins TRBV5-1 to TRBJ2-5; 8 bases line up with TRBD1. The sample comprised naive CD4+ T cells from PBMCs. The subset was: CD45RA+ positively selected. The CDR3 sequence is CASSSLGQGAETQYF. The CDR3 coding sequence is TGCGCCAGCAGCTCTCTCGGTCAGGGGGCGGAGACCCAGTACTTC. The full variable domain, completed using reference TRBV5-1 and TRBJ2-5, is KAGVTQTPRYLIKTRGQQVTLSCSPISGHRSVSWYQQTPGQGLQFLFEYFSETQRNKGNFPGRFSGRQFSNSRSEMNVSTLELGDSALYLCASSSLGQGAETQYFGPGTRLLVL.